The 23 T cell receptor beta chains presented below share a single source sample, sequenced in a study of OX40 agonist ivuxolimab in advanced cancers. Library creation used the immunoSEQ multiplex PCR assay. Entries here come from immuneACCESS through TCRdb and include only in-frame sequences with V and J called. Some clones fail to appear in such tables; in the studies checked, an unresolved V gene covers under half of the shortfall, and the cause of the remainder is unknown. The sample table shows around 80,000 clones, and 92% are seen once. The ten largest clones represent over 8.5% of the sample. This specimen consisted of CD4+ or CD8+ T cells sorted from blood, obtained in a trial of the OX40 agonist ivuxolimab. The origin of the receptors is an adult with an advanced solid tumor such as melanoma, head and neck, liver or kidney cancer.

The chain links TRBV7-9 to TRBJ2-7; D not resolved. This CDR3 is built from 12 residues. V lost 1 base, J lost 3 bases, and 4 bases lay in between. The germline CDR1 and CDR2 sequences are SEHNR and FQNEAQ (reference sequence). The CDR3 spells CASSLEIYEQYF. The CDR3 region has the DNA TGTGCCAGCAGCTTAGAGATCTACGAGCAGTACTTC.

To note about this clone: Other nucleotide sequences in the sample specify the same CDR3. The chain has TRBV4-1 and TRBJ2-2; D possibly corresponds to TRBD2 (5 bases). Per germline, CDR1 MGHRA and CDR2 YSYEKL. The CDR3 spans 14 residues. V was cut by 6 bases and J by 7 bases, with 15 bases left in between. In DNA, the CDR3 is TGCGCCAGCAGTCAACCCCGGGGTGTCGGGGAGCTGTTTTTT. Its protein product is CASSQPRGVGELFF.

The V and J genes are TRBV11-2 and TRBJ2-1; D is undetermined. V was cut by 3 bases and J by 2 bases, with 2 bases left in between. This CDR3 region has 12 residues. The germline V gene has CDR1 SGHAT and CDR2 FQNNGV. The CDR3 nucleotides read TGTGCCAGCAGCTTCACCTACAATGAGCAGTTCTTC. It is translated as CASSFTYNEQFF. The full variable domain, its missing parts supplied by reference TRBV11-2 and TRBJ2-1, is EAGVAQSPRYKIIEKRQSVAFWCNPISGHATLYWYQQILGQGPKLLIQFQNNGVVDDSQLPKDRFSAERLKGVDSTLKIQPAKLEDSAVYLCASSFTYNEQFFGPGTRLTVL.

This chain's CDR3 is CASSLGQKFDLNQPQHF. CDR3 nucleotide sequence: TGTGCCAGCAGCTTAGGACAAAAATTCGACCTCAATCAGCCCCAGCATTTT. This chain joins TRBV7-8 and TRBJ1-5; D uncertain. V was cut by 1 base and J by 3 bases, with 16 bases left in between. Germline CDR1 is SGHVS and CDR2 is FQNEAQ. This CDR3 has 17 residues.

The gene calls are TRBV21-1 and TRBJ2-3; TRBD2 is the table's D call, not checked against the DNA. TRBV21-1 is annotated as a pseudogene. The CDR3 totals 18 residues. The CDR3 nucleotides read TGTGCCAGCAGCAGCCCGGGACTAGCGGGGGGGAGCTCAGATACGCAGTATTTT. Translating it yields CASSSPGLAGGSSDTQYF.

V gene TRBV19 combines with J gene TRBJ2-1, with D perhaps TRBD1 or TRBD2 (6 bases each). The germline gives CDR1 LNHDA, CDR2 SQIVND (reference sequence). The CDR3 is 13 amino acids. V lost 0 bases to trimming and J lost 15 bases, with 15 bases between them. The CDR3 DNA reads as TGTGCCAGTAGTATAGATCAGTGGGGGGCGCGGTTCTTC. Its translation is CASSIDQWGARFF.

This chain joins TRBV7-9 and TRBJ2-3; TRBD1 is a possible D gene (5 bases). Trimming shortened V by 4 bases and J by 5 bases, and 16 bases separated the two germline ends. CDR3 length: 15 residues. Germline assignment: CDR1 SEHNR and CDR2 FQNEAQ (reference sequence). CDR3 region: CASSSPTELVDTQYF. The CDR3, as DNA: TGTGCCAGCAGCTCCCCGACAGAACTGGTAGATACGCAGTATTTT. The full variable domain, in which reference TRBV7-9 and TRBJ2-3 provide the parts outside the CDR3, is DTGVSQNPRHKITKRGQNVTFRCDPISEHNRLYWYRQTLGQGPEFLTYFQNEAQLEKSRLLSDRFSAERPKGSFSTLEIQRTEQGDSAMYLCASSSPTELVDTQYFGPGTRLTVL.

The chain uses TRBV7-8 and TRBJ1-1, with 9 bases matching TRBD1. V dropped 6 bases and J dropped 3; count of bases not matched to a gene: 11. Germline assignment: CDR1 SGHVS and CDR2 FQNEAQ. The CDR3 loop spans 16 amino acids. The DNA of the CDR3 is TGTGCCAGCAGGGCGAGACAGGGGGGTAAGGACACTGAAGCTTTCTTT. Its protein product is CASRARQGGKDTEAFF.

The gene calls are TRBV5-4 and TRBJ2-5; TRBD2 aligns across 9 bases. V dropped 4 bases and J dropped 3; count of bases not matched to a gene: 4. This CDR3 comprises 14 residues. Germline loops: CDR1 SGHNT, CDR2 YYREEE (reference sequence). In DNA form, the CDR3 reads TGTGCCAGCAGCGGCGGGGGGGCCAAAGAGACCCAGTACTTC. It yields the protein CASSGGGAKETQYF.

The chain recombines TRBV7-9 with TRBJ2-2; D is undetermined. This CDR3 has 13 residues. V was shortened by 1 base and J by 4 bases, with 4 bases between the two germline ends. Germline CDR1 reads SEHNR; CDR2 reads FQNEAQ (reference sequence). The CDR3 sequence: CASSLVITGELFF. The CDR3 bases are TGTGCCAGCAGCTTAGTTATCACCGGGGAGCTGTTTTTT.

V is TRBV19 and J is TRBJ2-5; D is unclear. The J call could be wrong; TRBJ2-7 is a better fit for the DNA end. The CDR3 has 13 amino acids. CDR1 LNHDA and CDR2 SQIVND come from the germline V gene (reference sequence). The DNA for the CDR3 is TGTGCCAGCAGCATACACAGCTCCTACGAGCAGTACTTC. Its translation: CASSIHSSYEQYF.

The V gene is TRBV5-6, the J gene TRBJ2-5; D remains ambiguous. This CDR3 is 13 amino acids long. The V gene's germline CDR1 is SGHDT and CDR2 YYEEEE. V lost 1 base, J lost 2 bases, and 6 bases lay in between. CDR3 in DNA: TGTGCCAGCAGCTTGTTAATTCAAGAGACCCAGTACTTC. The encoded protein is CASSLLIQETQYF.

The rearrangement uses TRBV10-3 and TRBJ1-3; TRBD1 agrees at 9 bases. Germline trimming cut 7 bases from V and 3 bases from J; bases unmatched to any gene: 7. Germline loops: CDR1 ENHRY, CDR2 SYGVKD. The CDR3 consists of 15 residues. The CDR3 region is CAIIQDRGYGNTIYF. The CDR3, as DNA: TGTGCCATCATCCAGGACAGGGGATATGGAAACACCATATATTTT.

The rearrangement joins TRBV9 to TRBJ2-3; 12 bases match TRBD2. This CDR3 is built from 16 residues. V lost 4 bases, J lost 0 bases, and 3 bases stayed unmatched. The germline CDR1 and CDR2 sequences are SGDLS and YYNGEE. CDR3 residues: CASSNGTSGSTDTQYF. The CDR3 coding sequence is TGTGCCAGCAGCAACGGGACTAGCGGGAGCACAGATACGCAGTATTTT.

The chain recombines TRBV28 with TRBJ2-7; 8 bases match TRBD1. Germline V gene lookup returns CDR1 MDHEN and CDR2 SYDVKM. The CDR3 contains 15 residues. V gave up 6 bases and J gave up 5 bases; unmatched junction bases: 12. CDR3: CASSSRGQEFDEQYF. The CDR3 DNA reads as TGTGCCAGCAGCTCTAGGGGACAGGAGTTCGACGAGCAGTACTTC.

The rearrangement joins TRBV7-9 to TRBJ1-5, with D hard to call. The CDR3 consists of 13 residues. V was clipped by 4 bases and J by 11 bases, with 15 bases between them. The germline V gene has CDR1 SEHNR and CDR2 FQNEAQ (reference sequence). This CDR3 is CASSSTPDITQHF. CDR3 in DNA: TGTGCCAGCAGCTCCACCCCCGACATAACCCAGCATTTT.

The chain uses TRBV27 and TRBJ2-7; 10 nucleotides match TRBD2. From germline, CDR1 is MNHEY and CDR2 SMNVEV (reference sequence). The V and J ends lost 6 bases and 2 bases, in that order; junction bases with no gene match: 7. The CDR3 has 15 amino acids. The chain's CDR3 is CASRFLAGDPYEQYF. The CDR3 nucleotides are TGTGCCAGCAGATTTCTAGCGGGGGACCCCTACGAGCAGTACTTC.

The gene calls are TRBV5-1 and TRBJ2-4; D possibly uses TRBD1 or TRBD2 (6 bases each). This CDR3 has 13 residues. CDR1 and CDR2 from the germline V gene are SGHRS and YFSETQ. The V end was cut by 4 bases, the J end by 7 bases, with 12 bases between. The CDR3 here is CASSGRDINIQYF. For the CDR3, the DNA is TGCGCCAGCAGCGGGCGGGACATTAACATTCAGTACTTC.

This chain connects TRBV2 to TRBJ1-1, with 8 bases lining up with TRBD1. This CDR3 contains 15 residues. V gave up 5 bases and J gave up 1 base; unmatched junction bases: 6. Germline values: CDR1 SNHLY, CDR2 FYNNEI. The CDR3 spells CASSLRTGTNTEAFF. The CDR3 DNA reads as TGTGCCAGCAGTCTCCGGACAGGGACGAACACTGAAGCTTTCTTT.

This chain joins TRBV9 and TRBJ2-5; 9 positions agree with TRBD2. This CDR3 is built from 17 residues. Trimming cost V 0 bases and J 1 base; bases outside gene matches: 7. Germline V gene lookup returns CDR1 SGDLS and CDR2 YYNGEE. Here the CDR3 DNA reads TGTGCCAGCAGCGTAGGAGGAGCGGGGGGTTTCCAAGAGACCCAGTACTTC. It translates to CASSVGGAGGFQETQYF. The entire variable domain, with the rest obtained from reference TRBV9 and TRBJ2-5, is as follows: DSGVTQTPKHLITATGQRVTLRCSPRSGDLSVYWYQQSLDQGLQFLIQYYNGEERAKGNILERFSAQQFPDLHSELNLSSLELGDSALYFCASSVGGAGGFQETQYFGPGTRLLVL.

V and J are TRBV29-1 and TRBJ1-4; unclear D gene. CDR3 length equals 13 residues. The germline V gene has CDR1 SQVTM and CDR2 ANQGSEA. Trimming cost V 3 bases and J 0 bases, with 5 bases left between them. The CDR3 DNA follows: TGCAGCGTTGACGGGCCAACTAATGAAAAACTGTTTTTT. It is translated as CSVDGPTNEKLFF.

The chain employs TRBV6-5 and TRBJ2-1; D may match TRBD1 or TRBD2 (5 bases each). Germline values: CDR1 MNHEY, CDR2 SVGAGI. Trimming took off 6 bases at V and 3 bases at J, with 15 bases between the two ends. This CDR3 is 15 amino acids long. DNA for the CDR3: TGTGCCAGCAGCCCCACTAGGGGTCTCTACAATGAGCAGTTCTTC. It encodes CASSPTRGLYNEQFF.

The V and J genes are TRBV5-5 and TRBJ1-3; 10 bases align to TRBD1. CDR3 size: 15 residues. V lost 4 bases and J lost 2; bases outside the gene matches: 3. CDR1 and CDR2 (germline): SGHKS, YYEKEE (reference sequence). CDR3 nucleotides: TGTGCCAGCAGCCCGGACAGGGGGACTGGAAACACCATATATTTT. Translating it yields CASSPDRGTGNTIYF.